These 5 T cell receptor beta chains originate from one sample sequenced in a study of blood T cell repertoires in COVID-19. Clones were sequenced by immunoSEQ multiplex PCR, and TCRdb holds only the in-frame ones, with some missing. The sample lists around 100,000 clones, more than 75% occurring once. Material: peripheral blood. The receptors stem from a middle-aged man with acute or convalescent COVID-19.

The chain links TRBV3-1 (or the pseudogene TRBV3-2) to TRBJ2-4; D is uncertain. Germline V lookup: CDR1 LGHDT, CDR2 YNNKEL (reference sequence). V dropped 0 bases and J dropped 0 bases, with 12 bases sitting between them. The CDR3 runs to 17 residues. The CDR3 region is CASSQESHRLAKNIQYF. CDR3 DNA sequence: TGTGCCAGCAGCCAAGAATCCCATCGACTAGCCAAAAACATTCAGTACTTC.

The chain carries TRBV5-8 and TRBJ1-5; D might be TRBD1 (5 bases). This CDR3 is 14 amino acids long. Trimming removed 0 bases from V and 4 bases from J, with 8 bases in between. Germline V gene data show CDR1 as SGHTS and CDR2 as YDEGEE. This chain's CDR3 is CASSLGAGNQPQHF. CDR3 DNA sequence: TGTGCCAGCAGCTTGGGGGCAGGGAATCAGCCCCAGCATTTT. Filled out from reference TRBV5-8 and TRBJ1-5, the complete variable domain reads EAGVTQSPTHLIKTRGQQATLRCSPISGHTSVYWYQQALGLGLQFLLWYDEGEERNRGNFPPRFSGRQFPNYSSELNVNALELEDSALYLCASSLGAGNQPQHFGDGTRLSIL.

The rearrangement uses TRBV5-1 and TRBJ2-3; weak D call: TRBD2 (6 bases). The CDR3 has 14 residues. Germline V gives CDR1 SGHRS, CDR2 YFSETQ. V dropped 7 bases and J dropped 2 bases, with 14 bases sitting between them. The chain's CDR3 is CASSTRGLTDTQYF. CDR3 sequence (DNA): TGCGCCAGCTCCACTCGGGGACTCACAGATACGCAGTATTTT.

The chain uses TRBV5-1 and TRBJ1-1, with a tentative D call TRBD1 (5 bases). CDR1 and CDR2 from the germline V gene are SGHRS and YFSETQ. Trimming removed 0 bases at V and 7 bases at J, with 10 bases between. The CDR3 covers 13 residues. The CDR3 sequence is CASSLGQGIEAFF. CDR3 bases: TGCGCCAGCAGCTTGGGGCAGGGAATTGAAGCTTTCTTT.

The rearrangement links TRBV19 to TRBJ2-3, with D unresolved. Germline loops: CDR1 LNHDA, CDR2 SQIVND (reference sequence). CDR3 length equals 12 residues. Trimming stripped 3 bases from V and 4 bases from J, with 5 bases between. The CDR3 is CASSISPDTQYF. The CDR3 region has the DNA TGTGCCAGTAGTATTAGCCCAGATACGCAGTATTTT.